The following is a T cell receptor (beta chain) sequence with its context. The antigen this receptor binds is unknown. No base quality information exists; no much larger clone differs at one position. Enrolling through a virtual design, the prospective study's participants ranged in age from roughly 18 to 89 years and lived across more than 20 United States geographic areas. Cohort assignment in the prospective study relied on participant-reported clinical history from a screening survey and a study questionnaire. In the prospective study, mobile phlebotomists collected whole blood, serum and a nasopharyngeal or oropharyngeal swab from each participant. Additional blood draws and questionnaires over a 2-month period could optionally be provided by prospective study participants. Before DNA extraction, blood samples from the prospective study were shipped at room temperature or frozen. As encoded in the germline V gene, CDR1 is MDHEN while CDR2 is SYDVKM. Inclusive of the bounding cysteine and phenylalanine, the CDR3 is 15 residues long. This entry keeps only the CDR3 DNA: 45 bases, framed from base 1. Relative to germline, V is 4 bases shorter and J is 8 bases shorter, with 20 bases between their ends.

The immunoSEQ Assay, a bias-controlled multiplex PCR, was used to amplify TCRbeta CDR3 regions from genomic DNA. On the study's bioinformatics: Within the assay, amplification of reference gene primers was used to estimate how many nucleated cells each sample contained. To quantify the absolute abundance of each unique TCRbeta CDR3 rearrangement, sequence reads were collapsed and filtered. For each sample, productive Simpson clonality was calculated by taking the square root of Simpson's diversity index across productive rearrangements. TCRdb's version of the immuneACCESS table is confined to in-frame rearrangements and falls short of the full clone set. An unresolved V gene accounts for under half of the shortfall where checked; the remainder is of unknown origin. V and J calls and clone size are copied from that table; D and trimming were computed from the DNA. The sample data list fewer than 350,000 clones, and roughly 93% of these were observed just once. The top ten hold 2.3% of the sample.

The sample is drawn from a study of blood T cell repertoires in COVID-19 (dated by TCRdb to about 2020). Regarding the complete study: The collaborator samples originated in the United States, Italy and Spain and spanned the acute and convalescent phases of COVID-19. The dataset comprised deeply sampled blood TCRbeta repertoires from subjects exposed to, actively infected with, or recovered from COVID-19. Where HLA class I and class II types were available, the types were taken from metadata supplied by the sample provider, not from assay-based typing. Samples came from the ongoing ImmuneRACE study (first 160 participants) plus 1,254 subjects from 6 global collaborators. The prospective study material was composed of cDNA or gDNA derived from T cells, B-cell-depleted T cells, or PBMCs. Nearly every sample came with metadata listing a de-identified subject ID, COVID-19 status, age in years and sex. The repertoires were released in a freely available public database meant as a resource for research on the immune response to SARS-CoV-2. Overall study results and their limits: How much clinical and demographic metadata was included differed by source and by participant, and the metadata was provided uncurated.

The TCR comes from a woman aged 40 to 50 with acute COVID-19. The rearranged segments are TRBV28 and TRBJ1-2; no D gene call is confident. The source material was PBMCs or T cells enriched from blood (not recorded which). The CDR3 protein: CASSSPNGVTGGYTF. The nucleotide sequence is given as TGTGCCAGCAGTTCCCCCAACGGGGTTACGGGCGGCTACACCTTC.